This entry lists 25 T cell receptor beta chains sequenced from one sample in a study of PD-1 blockade in classical Hodgkin lymphoma. All patients relapsed after autologous stem cell transplantation, and brentuximab vedotin exposure varied. Magnetic negative selection purified CD4+ T cells from thawed PBMCs. Some clones are missing from TCRdb's copy, which holds only in-frame ones; the method was immunoSEQ multiplex PCR. This sample carries about 29,000 clones, roughly 85% of them seen once, and the ten largest clones take about 2.2%. The sample consisted of CD4+ T cells from blood, taken at baseline. The source of these receptors is a human donor with classical Hodgkin lymphoma.

The rearrangement uses TRBV18 and TRBJ1-1; D gene ambiguous. The CDR3 length is 14 residues. V lost 6 bases and J 8 bases, leaving 19 bases between the germline ends. The germline V gene encodes CDR1 KGHSH and CDR2 LQKENI. The CDR3 is CASSPNKVVGEAFF. The CDR3 DNA reads TGTGCCAGCTCCCCGAATAAAGTGGTAGGGGAAGCTTTCTTT. The whole variable domain, filled in from reference TRBV18 and TRBJ1-1, reads NAGVMQNPRHLVRRRGQEARLRCSPMKGHSHVYWYRQLPEEGLKFMVYLQKENIIDESGMPKERFSAEFPKEGPSILRIQQVVRGDSAAYFCASSPNKVVGEAFFGQGTRLTVV.

The rearrangement joins TRBV2 to TRBJ1-2; D might be TRBD1 (6 bases). Trimming stripped 6 bases from V and 8 bases from J, with 13 bases between. The CDR3 spans 12 residues. CDR1 and CDR2 (germline): SNHLY, FYNNEI. The CDR3 loop is CASRAGARGYTF. CDR3 bases: TGTGCCAGCAGGGCAGGGGCGAGGGGCTACACCTTC.

The rearrangement links TRBV28 to TRBJ1-2, with a possible D match to TRBD1 (5 bases). Between the trimmed V and J ends, which lost 4 bases and 4 bases, there was a span of 7 bases. The CDR3 is 12 residues long. Germline-derived CDR1 and CDR2 are MDHEN and SYDVKM. The CDR3, as DNA: TGTGCCAGCAGTTCGGGACTCTATGGCTACACCTTC. The encoded protein is CASSSGLYGYTF.

This sequence joins TRBV2 and TRBJ2-3; 8 bases agree with TRBD2. Germline V lookup: CDR1 SNHLY, CDR2 FYNNEI. The CDR3 extends over 14 amino acids. V was clipped by 6 bases and J by 1 base; unmatched bases: 3. CDR3 coding DNA: TGTGCCAGCAGCCCACTAGCGGGCACAGATACGCAGTATTTT. Protein sequence: CASSPLAGTDTQYF.

The V and J genes are TRBV7-9 and TRBJ1-3; D ambiguous. This CDR3 comprises 14 residues. Germline V gene sequence: CDR1 SEHNR, CDR2 FQNEAQ (reference sequence). V dropped 3 bases and J dropped 0 bases, with 6 bases sitting between them. The CDR3, as DNA: TGTGCCAGCAGCTTGACGGACTCTGGAAACACCATATATTTT. It yields the protein CASSLTDSGNTIYF. Complete variable domain (other parts from reference TRBV7-9 and TRBJ1-3): DTGVSQNPRHKITKRGQNVTFRCDPISEHNRLYWYRQTLGQGPEFLTYFQNEAQLEKSRLLSDRFSAERPKGSFSTLEIQRTEQGDSAMYLCASSLTDSGNTIYFGEGSWLTVV.

This clone was recorded once. The rearrangement uses TRBV5-1 and TRBJ2-1; TRBD1 might be the D (6 bases). V gave up 0 bases and J gave up 6 bases, with 10 bases separating them. The CDR3 extends over 14 amino acids. Germline-derived CDR1 and CDR2 are SGHRS and YFSETQ. The CDR3 DNA sequence: TGCGCCAGCAGCTTGGCGCAGGGGCGCAATGAGCAGTTCTTC. Its translation: CASSLAQGRNEQFF. The full variable domain, its missing parts supplied by reference TRBV5-1 and TRBJ2-1, is KAGVTQTPRYLIKTRGQQVTLSCSPISGHRSVSWYQQTPGQGLQFLFEYFSETQRNKGNFPGRFSGRQFSNSRSEMNVSTLELGDSALYLCASSLAQGRNEQFFGPGTRLTVL.

The CDR3 DNA follows: TGCGCCAGCAGCTTTTTGGGACAGGGTACCTCCCAAGCGCAGTTCTTC. Translating it yields CASSFLGQGTSQAQFF. V usage is TRBV5-1 and J usage is TRBJ2-1; 9 nucleotides align to TRBD1. CDR1 is SGHRS and CDR2 is YFSETQ in the germline V gene. V was pared by 2 bases and J by 12 bases, with 15 bases of the junction left unmatched. The CDR3 consists of 16 residues.

The chain couples TRBV20-1 to TRBJ2-1; D gene unclear. The V gene lost 3 bases and the J gene lost 10 bases, with 7 bases spanning the gap. The V gene's germline CDR1 is DFQATT and CDR2 SNEGSKA (reference sequence). The CDR3 is 10 amino acids. The CDR3 region has the DNA TGCAGTGCTAGTTTCGACGAGCAGTTCTTC. It translates to CSASFDEQFF.

This clone showed up just a few times. The CDR3 here is CASSQDRSNTEAFF. In DNA form, the CDR3 reads TGCGCCAGCAGCCAAGATAGGTCGAACACTGAAGCTTTCTTT. The V and J genes are TRBV4-1 and TRBJ1-1; D remains unclear. The CDR3 is made up of 14 amino acids. The germline V gene has CDR1 MGHRA and CDR2 YSYEKL. Trimming took 0 bases from V and 1 from J, leaving 6 bases between them.

This sequence joins TRBV28 and TRBJ1-2; D uncertain. Looked up from germline, CDR1 is MDHEN and CDR2 is SYDVKM. There are 14 residues in the CDR3. The V end was cut by 5 bases, the J end by 8 bases, with 18 bases between. CDR3 DNA: TGTGCCAGCAGTCGAAGGACGGTTGTGGGAGGCTACACCTTC. This sequence encodes CASSRRTVVGGYTF.

The V gene is TRBV18, the J gene TRBJ1-1; 9 bases map to TRBD1. With 0 bases clipped from V and 6 bases from J, the junction kept 11 bases outside the gene matches. Germline loops: CDR1 KGHSH, CDR2 LQKENI. The CDR3 totals 17 residues. The chain's CDR3 is CASSPPGQGGGGAEAFF. For the CDR3, the DNA is TGTGCCAGCTCACCACCGGGACAGGGTGGGGGTGGCGCTGAAGCTTTCTTT.

Written as DNA, the CDR3 is TGTGCCAGCAGCCCCTCCGGGACTAGCGGGAGGCTCTACAATGAGCAGTTCTTC. Protein sequence: CASSPSGTSGRLYNEQFF. The chain joins TRBV13 to TRBJ2-1; 15 nucleotides line up with TRBD2. Germline V gene sequence: CDR1 PRHDT, CDR2 FYEKMQ (reference sequence). V gave up 5 bases and J gave up 3 bases; unmatched junction bases: 8. CDR3 size: 18 residues.

There are a few counts of this clone. Other nucleotide sequences in the sample specify the same CDR3. The chain combines TRBV5-1 with TRBJ1-5; a possible D gene is TRBD1 (5 bases). This CDR3 region has 14 residues. V lost 0 bases, J lost 7 bases, and 11 bases lay in between. Germline V CDR1 and CDR2: SGHRS, YFSETQ. The CDR3, as DNA: TGCGCCAGCAGCTTGGGAGGGGATGGCCAGCCCCAGCATTTT. Residues: CASSLGGDGQPQHF.

V and J are TRBV2 and TRBJ1-2, with D perhaps matching TRBD1 (6 bases). The CDR3 consists of 10 residues. V lost 8 bases to trimming and J lost 14 bases, with 15 bases between them. The germline V gene encodes CDR1 SNHLY and CDR2 FYNNEI. The CDR3: CASGPRQATF. The DNA for the CDR3 is TGTGCCAGCGGACCCCGACAGGCAACCTTC.

The chain uses TRBV28 and TRBJ2-1, with 9 bases identical to TRBD2. V was pared by 11 bases and J by 0 bases, with 11 bases of the junction left unmatched. The CDR3 spans 16 residues. Germline CDR1 reads MDHEN; CDR2 reads SYDVKM. The CDR3 spells CAGGALTSGSYNEQFF. CDR3 nucleotide sequence: TGTGCCGGTGGGGCTTTGACTAGCGGCTCCTACAATGAGCAGTTCTTC.

This clone showed up just a few times. The chain links TRBV7-2 to TRBJ1-2, with unresolved D. Germline assignment: CDR1 SGHTA and CDR2 FQGNSA. This CDR3 is 14 amino acids long. Trimming pared 4 bases from V and 8 bases from J, leaving 17 bases between. As DNA, the CDR3 is TGTGCCAGCAGCTCGCCCGCCTACAGAAAAGGCTACACCTTC. Translation gives CASSSPAYRKGYTF.

The genes are TRBV5-1 and TRBJ1-2, with D perhaps TRBD1 (5 bases). CDR1 is SGHRS, CDR2 YFSETQ, per germline. This CDR3 is built from 15 residues. V was cut by 3 bases and J by 3 bases, with 15 bases left in between. The CDR3 bases are TGCGCCAGCAGCTCCCTCGGCGGGGGGGACTATGGCTACACCTTC. Its translation: CASSSLGGGDYGYTF.

The chain has TRBV27 and TRBJ2-3; 13 nucleotides agree with TRBD2. This CDR3 contains 20 residues. With V trimmed by 0 bases and J by 8 bases, 17 bases remained unmatched. Germline CDR1 is MNHEY and CDR2 is SMNVEV (reference sequence). In DNA, the CDR3 is TGTGCCAGCAGTTTATCTGGACAGGGCGCGGTAACTAGCGGGAGGGCTACGCAGTATTTT. Protein sequence: CASSLSGQGAVTSGRATQYF.

V usage is TRBV30 and J usage is TRBJ1-2; D is uncertain. CDR1 is GTSNPN and CDR2 is SVGIG in the germline V gene (reference sequence). Trimming took 1 base from V and 5 from J, leaving 5 bases between them. The CDR3 covers 11 residues. As DNA, the CDR3 is TGTGCCTGGAGTGATTTTTATGGCTACACCTTC. Its protein is CAWSDFYGYTF. Full variable domain (missing parts from reference TRBV30 and TRBJ1-2): SQTIHQWPATLVQPVGSPLSLECTVEGTSNPNLYWYRQAAGRGLQLLFYSVGIGQISSEVPQNLSASRPQDRQFILSSKKLLLSDSGFYLCAWSDFYGYTFGSGTRLTVV.

This clone was found once. In DNA form, the CDR3 reads TGCAGCGCGGGGAGACTAGGGGATGAGCAGTTCTTC. As protein: CSAGRLGDEQFF. The V call is TRBV29-1, the J call TRBJ2-1; a possible D gene is TRBD2 (6 bases). Germline V lookup: CDR1 SQVTM, CDR2 ANQGSEA. The V and J ends lost 7 bases and 8 bases respectively, with 15 bases between them. The CDR3 contains 12 residues.

This rearrangement joins TRBV11-2 to TRBJ1-4; D possibly corresponds to TRBD1 (6 bases). The V end lost 4 bases, the J end lost 8 bases, and 20 bases lay between the germline ends. CDR1 is SGHAT, CDR2 FQNNGV, per germline. The CDR3 runs to 16 residues. CDR3 region: CASSSHGTGIGEKLFF. CDR3 DNA sequence: TGTGCCAGCAGCTCCCACGGAACAGGGATAGGCGAAAAACTGTTTTTT.

V gene TRBV7-2 combines with J gene TRBJ2-7; TRBD2 might be the D (6 bases). Germline V gene sequence: CDR1 SGHTA, CDR2 FQGNSA. This CDR3 comprises 15 residues. The V gene lost 5 bases and the J gene lost 1 base, with 15 bases spanning the gap. The CDR3 DNA is TGTGCCAGCAGCCCCCCTGGCGGGACTTCCTACGAGCAGTACTTC. Encoded protein: CASSPPGGTSYEQYF.

This clone was recorded a few times. The chain combines TRBV5-1 with TRBJ2-2; 9 positions match TRBD2. J lost 5 bases, V lost 0 bases, and 11 bases had no gene match. The CDR3 has 18 amino acids. Germline V gene data show CDR1 as SGHRS and CDR2 as YFSETQ. The CDR3 loop is CASSLDGSGRGSTGELFF. The CDR3 region has the DNA TGCGCCAGCAGCTTGGATGGTAGCGGGAGAGGAAGTACCGGGGAGCTGTTTTTT.

The chain joins TRBV30 to TRBJ1-5; D remains ambiguous. The CDR3 sequence is 14 residues long. From germline, CDR1 is GTSNPN and CDR2 SVGIG (reference sequence). Between the trimmed V and J ends, which lost 0 bases and 7 bases, there was a span of 13 bases. The CDR3 DNA follows: TGTGCCTGGAGTGTAGTGGGGAAAGGGCAGCCCCAGCATTTT. Its translation: CAWSVVGKGQPQHF.

V and J are TRBV30 and TRBJ1-3; no reliable D call. CDR3 size: 15 residues. V lost 8 bases to trimming and J lost 0 bases, with 17 bases between them. CDR1 and CDR2 (germline): GTSNPN, SVGIG (reference sequence). The CDR3 region has the DNA TGTGCCAGTAGAAGGCCGGGCCGCTCTGGAAACACCATATATTTT. Residues: CASRRPGRSGNTIYF.